The clone carrying this T cell receptor (beta chain) came up many times. Its target is not known. The sample belongs to a study of neurological immune-mediated disorders. With 10-nucleotide random UMIs, 5'RACE was used to make the cDNA. Every sequencing run produced over 180 million TCR-beta sequences that came from 15-18 subjects. TCRdb re-called the 5' RACE reads through MiXCR, storing one row per CDR3 protein. The data show tens of thousands of distinct CDR3 sequences, around 13% seen once. Time point denoted: longitudinal time-point 1 (baseline). Study-wide points: Healthy controls had more TCR clonal expansion than multiple sclerosis, which showed the least, whereas HTLV-1-associated myelopathy showed the most. No CDR3 amino acid sequences recurred among expanded clones across subjects, suggesting private repertoires in all groups.

Sequenced material: PBMCs. The TCR comes from a female donor with HTLV-1-associated myelopathy (HAM/TSP).

The CDR3 nucleotides read TGTGCCACCCACCAGGACAGGTCTAATCAGCCCCAGCATTTT. The encoded protein is CATHQDRSNQPQHF. The chain uses TRBV10-3 and TRBJ1-5; 7 bases are a match to TRBD1. Trimming took 10 bases from V and 4 from J; bases not matched to a gene: 10. Germline CDR1 reads ENHRY; CDR2 reads SYGVKD. There are 14 residues in the CDR3.